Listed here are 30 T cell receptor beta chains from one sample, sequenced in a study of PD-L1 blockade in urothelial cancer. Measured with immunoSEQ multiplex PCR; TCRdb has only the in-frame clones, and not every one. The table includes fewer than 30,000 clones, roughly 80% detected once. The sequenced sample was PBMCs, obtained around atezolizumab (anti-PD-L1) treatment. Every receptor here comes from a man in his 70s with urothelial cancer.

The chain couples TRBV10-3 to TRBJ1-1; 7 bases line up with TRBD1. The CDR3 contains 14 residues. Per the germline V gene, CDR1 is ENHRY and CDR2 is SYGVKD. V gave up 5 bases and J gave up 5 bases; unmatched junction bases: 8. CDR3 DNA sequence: TGTGCCATCAGTTCAACAGGGGTTGGGACTGAAGCTTTCTTT. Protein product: CAISSTGVGTEAFF.

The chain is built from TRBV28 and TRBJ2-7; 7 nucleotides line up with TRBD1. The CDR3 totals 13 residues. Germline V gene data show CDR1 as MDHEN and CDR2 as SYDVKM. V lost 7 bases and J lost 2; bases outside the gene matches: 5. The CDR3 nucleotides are TGTGCCAGCATCCGGGACAGCCCCTACGAGCAGTACTTC. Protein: CASIRDSPYEQYF.

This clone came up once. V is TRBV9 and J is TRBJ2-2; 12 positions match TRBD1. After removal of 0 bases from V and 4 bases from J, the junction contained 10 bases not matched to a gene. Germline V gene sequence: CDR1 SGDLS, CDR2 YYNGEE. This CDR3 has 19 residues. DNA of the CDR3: TGTGCCAGCAGCGTAGCCGCGCGGGGGACAGGGGGCAGCACCGGGGAGCTGTTTTTT. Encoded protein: CASSVAARGTGGSTGELFF.

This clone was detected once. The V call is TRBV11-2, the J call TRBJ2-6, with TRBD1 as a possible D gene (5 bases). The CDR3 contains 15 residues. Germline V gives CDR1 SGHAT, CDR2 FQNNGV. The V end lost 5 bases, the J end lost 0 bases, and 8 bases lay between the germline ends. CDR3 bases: TGTGCCAGCAGCGCAACAGGCTCTGGGGCCAACGTCCTGACTTTC. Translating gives CASSATGSGANVLTF.

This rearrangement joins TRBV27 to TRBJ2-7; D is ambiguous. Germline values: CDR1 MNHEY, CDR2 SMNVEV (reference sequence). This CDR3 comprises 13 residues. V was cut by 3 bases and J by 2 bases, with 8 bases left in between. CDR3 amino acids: CASSLMLAYEQYF. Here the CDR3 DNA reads TGTGCCAGCAGTTTGATGCTAGCCTACGAGCAGTACTTC.

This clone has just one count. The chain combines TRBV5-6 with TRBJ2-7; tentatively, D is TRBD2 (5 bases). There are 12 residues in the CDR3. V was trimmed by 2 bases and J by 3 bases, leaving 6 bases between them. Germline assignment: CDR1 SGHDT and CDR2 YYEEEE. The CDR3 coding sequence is TGTGCCAGCAGCTTCGGGGTCTACGAGCAGTACTTC. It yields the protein CASSFGVYEQYF.

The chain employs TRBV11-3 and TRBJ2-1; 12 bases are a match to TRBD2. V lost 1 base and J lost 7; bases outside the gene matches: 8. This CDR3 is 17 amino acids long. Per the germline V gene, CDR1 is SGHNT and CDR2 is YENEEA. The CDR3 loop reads CASSLGATSGSQNEQFF. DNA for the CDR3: TGTGCCAGCAGCTTAGGTGCGACTAGCGGGAGTCAGAATGAGCAGTTCTTC. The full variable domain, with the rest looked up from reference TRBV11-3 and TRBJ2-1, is EAGVVQSPRYKIIEKKQPVAFWCNPISGHNTLYWYLQNLGQGPELLIRYENEEAVDDSQLPKDRFSAERLKGVDSTLKIQPAELGDSAVYLCASSLGATSGSQNEQFFGPGTRLTVL.

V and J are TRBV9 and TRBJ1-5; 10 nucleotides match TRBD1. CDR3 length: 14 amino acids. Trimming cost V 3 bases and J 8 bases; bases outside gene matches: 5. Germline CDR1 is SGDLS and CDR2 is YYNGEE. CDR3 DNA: TGTGCCAGCAGCGCCGGGACAGGGGTAGAGCCCCAGCATTTT. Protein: CASSAGTGVEPQHF.

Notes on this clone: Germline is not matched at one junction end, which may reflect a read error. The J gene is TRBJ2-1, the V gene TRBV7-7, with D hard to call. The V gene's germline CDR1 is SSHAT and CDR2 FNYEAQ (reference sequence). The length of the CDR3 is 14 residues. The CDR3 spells CASSLDPSSNEQFF. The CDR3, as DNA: TGTGCTAGCAGCTTAGACCCATCTAGCAATGAGCAGTTCTTC. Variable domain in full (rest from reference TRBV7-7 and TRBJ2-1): GAGVSQSPRYKVTKRGQDVTLRCDPISSHATLYWYQQALGQGPEFLTYFNYEAQPDKSGLPSDRFSAERPEGSISTLTIQRTEQRDSAMYRCASSLDPSSNEQFFGPGTRLTVL.

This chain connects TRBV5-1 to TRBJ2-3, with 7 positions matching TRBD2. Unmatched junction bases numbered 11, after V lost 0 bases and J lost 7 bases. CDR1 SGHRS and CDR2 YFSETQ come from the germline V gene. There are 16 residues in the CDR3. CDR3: CASSLEASGRQYTQYF. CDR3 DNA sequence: TGCGCCAGCAGCTTGGAGGCTAGCGGAAGGCAATATACGCAGTATTTT.

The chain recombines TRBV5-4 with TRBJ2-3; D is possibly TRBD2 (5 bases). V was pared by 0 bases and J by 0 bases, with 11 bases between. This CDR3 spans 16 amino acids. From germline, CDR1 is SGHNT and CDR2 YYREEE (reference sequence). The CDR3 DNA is TGTGCCAGCAGCTTGGCCCCGGGGATAAGCACAGATACGCAGTATTTT. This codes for CASSLAPGISTDTQYF.

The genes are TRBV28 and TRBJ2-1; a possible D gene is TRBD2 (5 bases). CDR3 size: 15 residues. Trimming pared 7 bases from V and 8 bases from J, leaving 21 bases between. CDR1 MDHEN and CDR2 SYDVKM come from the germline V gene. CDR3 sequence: CASTLGGWSVDEQFF. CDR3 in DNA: TGTGCCAGCACCCTAGGAGGTTGGAGCGTTGATGAGCAGTTCTTC.

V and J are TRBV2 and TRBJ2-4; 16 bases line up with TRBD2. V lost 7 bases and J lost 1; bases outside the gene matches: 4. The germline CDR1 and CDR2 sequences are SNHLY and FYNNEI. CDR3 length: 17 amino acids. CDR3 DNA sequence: TGTGCCAGCAAGGGACTAGCGGGAGGGCCTGCCAAAAACATTCAGTACTTC. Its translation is CASKGLAGGPAKNIQYF.

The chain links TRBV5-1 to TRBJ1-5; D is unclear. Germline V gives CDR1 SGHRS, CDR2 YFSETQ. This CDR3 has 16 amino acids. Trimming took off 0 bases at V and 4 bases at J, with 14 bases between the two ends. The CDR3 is CASSLAPQGGNQPQHF. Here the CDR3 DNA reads TGCGCCAGCAGCTTGGCCCCCCAAGGAGGTAATCAGCCCCAGCATTTT.

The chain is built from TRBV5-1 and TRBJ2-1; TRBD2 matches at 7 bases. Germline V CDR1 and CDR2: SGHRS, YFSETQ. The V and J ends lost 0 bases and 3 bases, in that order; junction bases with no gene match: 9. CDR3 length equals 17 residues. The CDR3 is CASSLAATSADYNEQFF. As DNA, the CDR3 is TGCGCCAGCAGCTTGGCGGCTACTAGCGCCGACTACAATGAGCAGTTCTTC.

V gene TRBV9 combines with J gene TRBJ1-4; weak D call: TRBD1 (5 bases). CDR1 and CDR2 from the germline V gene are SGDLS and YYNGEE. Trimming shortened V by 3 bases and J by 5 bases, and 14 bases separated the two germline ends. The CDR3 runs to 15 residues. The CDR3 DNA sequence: TGTGCCAGCAGCGCCCTCGGGGGAGGGAATGAAAAACTGTTTTTT. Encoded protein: CASSALGGGNEKLFF.

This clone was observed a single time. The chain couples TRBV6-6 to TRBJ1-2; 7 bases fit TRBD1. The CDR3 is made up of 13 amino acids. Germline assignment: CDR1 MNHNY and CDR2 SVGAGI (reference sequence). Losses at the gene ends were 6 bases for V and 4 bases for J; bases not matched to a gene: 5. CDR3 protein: CASSQDRAYGYTF. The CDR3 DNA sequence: TGTGCCAGCAGCCAAGACAGGGCCTATGGCTACACCTTC.

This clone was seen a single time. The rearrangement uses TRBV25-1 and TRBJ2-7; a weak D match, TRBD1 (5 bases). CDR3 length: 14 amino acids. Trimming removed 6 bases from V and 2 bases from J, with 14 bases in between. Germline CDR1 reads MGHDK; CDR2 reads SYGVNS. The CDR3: CASRTRDSTYEQYF. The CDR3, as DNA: TGTGCCAGCAGGACCCGTGACAGCACCTACGAGCAGTACTTC.

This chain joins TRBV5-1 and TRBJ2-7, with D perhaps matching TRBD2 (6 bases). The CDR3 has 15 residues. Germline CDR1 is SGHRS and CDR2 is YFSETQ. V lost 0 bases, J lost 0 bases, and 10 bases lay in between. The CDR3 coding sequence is TGCGCCAGCAGCTTGGCCGAGGAGGGCTCCTACGAGCAGTACTTC. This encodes CASSLAEEGSYEQYF. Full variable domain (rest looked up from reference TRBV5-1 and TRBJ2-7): KAGVTQTPRYLIKTRGQQVTLSCSPISGHRSVSWYQQTPGQGLQFLFEYFSETQRNKGNFPGRFSGRQFSNSRSEMNVSTLELGDSALYLCASSLAEEGSYEQYFGPGTRLTVT.

CDR3 residues: CASSQADSPEKLFF. CDR3 in DNA: TGCGCCAGCAGCCAGGCAGACAGTCCTGAAAAACTGTTTTTT. V and J are TRBV4-1 and TRBJ1-4, with a tentative D call TRBD1 (5 bases). V shed 3 bases and J shed 7 bases, with 12 bases lying between them. This CDR3 spans 14 amino acids. Germline CDR1 reads MGHRA; CDR2 reads YSYEKL.

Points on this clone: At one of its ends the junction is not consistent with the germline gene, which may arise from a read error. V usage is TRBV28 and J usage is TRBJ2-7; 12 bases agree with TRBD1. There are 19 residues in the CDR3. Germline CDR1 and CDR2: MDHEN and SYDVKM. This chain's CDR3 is CASSLHDLVGTGGSHEQYF. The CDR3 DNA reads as TGTGCCAGCAGTTTACATGATCTCGTCGGGACAGGGGGCTCCCACGAGCAGTACTTC.

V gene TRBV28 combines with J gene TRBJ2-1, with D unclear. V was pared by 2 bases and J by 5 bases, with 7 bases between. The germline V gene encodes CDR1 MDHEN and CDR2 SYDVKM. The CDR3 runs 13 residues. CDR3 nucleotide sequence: TGTGCCAGCAGTTTACCCCCCGACAATGAGCAGTTCTTC. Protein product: CASSLPPDNEQFF.

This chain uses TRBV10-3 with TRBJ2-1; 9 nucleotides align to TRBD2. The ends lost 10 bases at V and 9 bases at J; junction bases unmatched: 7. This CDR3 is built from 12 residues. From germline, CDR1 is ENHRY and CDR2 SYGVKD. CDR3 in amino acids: CATRGTSFEQFF. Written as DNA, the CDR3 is TGTGCCACCAGGGGGACTAGCTTTGAGCAGTTCTTC.

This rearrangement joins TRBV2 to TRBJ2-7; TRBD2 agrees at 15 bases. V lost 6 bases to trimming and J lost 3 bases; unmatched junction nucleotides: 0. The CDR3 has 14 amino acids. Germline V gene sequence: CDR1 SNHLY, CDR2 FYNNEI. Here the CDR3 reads CASRGLAGGYEQYF. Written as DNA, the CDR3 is TGTGCCAGCAGGGGACTAGCGGGAGGCTACGAGCAGTACTTC.

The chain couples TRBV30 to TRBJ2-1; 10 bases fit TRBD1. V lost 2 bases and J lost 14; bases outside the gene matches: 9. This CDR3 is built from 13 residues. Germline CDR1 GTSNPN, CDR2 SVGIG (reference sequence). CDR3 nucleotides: TGTGCCTGGAGTAGGTTGGTGGACAGGGGGGAGTTCTTC. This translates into CAWSRLVDRGEFF.

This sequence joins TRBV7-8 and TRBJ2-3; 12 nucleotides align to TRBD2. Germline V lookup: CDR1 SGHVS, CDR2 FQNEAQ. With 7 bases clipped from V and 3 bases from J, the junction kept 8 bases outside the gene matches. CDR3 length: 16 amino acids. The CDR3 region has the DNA TGTGCCAGCATCCTTTCTAGCGGGAGGGCAACAGATACGCAGTATTTT. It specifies CASILSSGRATDTQYF.

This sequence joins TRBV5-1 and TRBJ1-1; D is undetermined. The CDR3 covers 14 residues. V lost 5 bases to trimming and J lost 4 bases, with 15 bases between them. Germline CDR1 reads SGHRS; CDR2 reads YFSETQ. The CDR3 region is CASSSQPSSTEAFF. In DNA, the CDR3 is TGCGCCAGCAGTTCACAGCCCTCCAGCACTGAAGCTTTCTTT.

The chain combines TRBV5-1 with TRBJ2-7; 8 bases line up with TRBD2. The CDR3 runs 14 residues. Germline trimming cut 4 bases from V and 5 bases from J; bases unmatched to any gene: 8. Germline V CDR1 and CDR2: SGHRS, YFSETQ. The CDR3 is CASSPRGDTHEQYF. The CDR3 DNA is TGCGCCAGCAGCCCGCGGGGGGACACACACGAGCAGTACTTC.

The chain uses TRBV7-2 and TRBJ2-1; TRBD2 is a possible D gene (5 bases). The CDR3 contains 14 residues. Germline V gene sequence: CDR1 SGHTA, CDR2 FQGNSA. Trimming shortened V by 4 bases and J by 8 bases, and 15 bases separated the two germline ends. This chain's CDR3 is CASSSSTWEYEQFF. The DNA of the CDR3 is TGTGCCAGCAGCTCTTCGACTTGGGAGTATGAGCAGTTCTTC.

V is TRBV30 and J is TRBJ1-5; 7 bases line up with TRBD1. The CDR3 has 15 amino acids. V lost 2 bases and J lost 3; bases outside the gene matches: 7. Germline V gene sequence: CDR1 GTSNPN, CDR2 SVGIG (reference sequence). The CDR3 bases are TGTGCCTGGAGTAGGGGGCAGGGGCTCAATCAGCCCCAGCATTTT. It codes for CAWSRGQGLNQPQHF.